The TCR beta chain described here comes from a study of Ad26.COV2.S vaccination and SARS-CoV-2 variants. Study-wide context: Intramuscular Ad26.COV2.S at 5x10^10 or 1x10^11 viral particles.

The CDR3 is 13 amino acids. The V gene lost 5 bases and the J gene lost 6 bases, with 10 bases spanning the gap. The V gene's germline CDR1 is SEHNR and CDR2 FQNEAQ (reference sequence). Treatment reported: roughly 20 received Ad26.COV2.S at low or high dose, single or two shots; a few received placebo; per-sample allocation not given. At day 63 after the first vaccine or placebo injection, samples were drawn. Its platform was an Ad26 vector, and its expressed antigen was Wuhan-strain SARS-CoV-2 spike. Data came from immunoSEQ multiplex PCR; TCRdb stores just in-frame clones and leaves some out. This sample has 300,000 to 400,000 clones, with around 90% found just once.

The sequences come from peripheral blood, collected in a trial of Ad26.COV2.S vaccine versus placebo. The chain is built from TRBV7-9 and TRBJ2-2; D is ambiguous. The receptor was derived from a person between 18 and 60 years old who received the Ad26.COV2.S COVID-19 vaccine or a placebo. The CDR3 protein is CASSPLPPGELFF. The CDR3 DNA is TGTGCCAGCAGCCCTCTACCCCCCGGGGAGCTGTTTTTT.